One sample yielded the 19 T cell receptor beta chains listed below, sequenced in a study of cytomegalovirus exposure and HLA in healthy donors. PCR involved 60 Vbeta and 13 Jbeta primers. Method: immunoSEQ multiplex PCR; TCRdb's copy keeps in-frame clones and lacks some. The sample records about 130,000 clones, approximately 70% being singletons. The sequenced sample consisted of PBMCs. Receptor source: a woman in her fifties or sixties in good health and CMV-seropositive.

This chain connects TRBV7-2 to TRBJ1-2; tentative D call: TRBD1 (6 bases). Trimming pared 2 bases from V and 4 bases from J, leaving 20 bases between. The CDR3 contains 17 residues. Germline lookup yields CDR1 SGHTA and CDR2 FQGNSA. This CDR3 is CASSLRPLGGDSYGYTF. The CDR3 bases are TGTGCCAGCAGCTTAAGGCCCCTAGGGGGGGATAGCTATGGCTACACCTTC.

The gene calls are TRBV10-2 and TRBJ1-5, with 7 bases that match TRBD1. Germline CDR1 and CDR2: WSHSY and SAAADI. Unmatched junction bases numbered 5, after V lost 0 bases and J lost 6 bases. CDR3 size: 15 residues. This chain's CDR3 is CASSESTGMVQPQHF. The CDR3 DNA sequence: TGCGCCAGCAGTGAGTCGACAGGGATGGTTCAGCCCCAGCATTTT.

The gene calls are TRBV29-1 and TRBJ2-7; TRBD1 is a possible D gene (5 bases). CDR1 and CDR2 from the germline V gene are SQVTM and ANQGSEA. With 0 bases removed from V and 2 bases from J, the gap between germline ends came to 11 bases. The CDR3 spans 14 residues. The CDR3 sequence: CSVEDSQGTYEQYF. The CDR3 DNA is TGCAGCGTTGAAGATTCCCAGGGTACCTACGAGCAGTACTTC.

The V gene is TRBV28, the J gene TRBJ2-7; D perhaps matches TRBD2 (5 bases). Germline lookup yields CDR1 MDHEN and CDR2 SYDVKM. The CDR3 extends over 13 amino acids. The V end was cut by 2 bases, the J end by 5 bases, with 10 bases between. DNA for the CDR3: TGTGCCAGCAGTTTAGAGGGATACCACGAGCAGTACTTC. Protein sequence: CASSLEGYHEQYF.

The chain uses TRBV19 and TRBJ1-5, with D maybe TRBD1 (5 bases). CDR3 length equals 15 residues. Germline CDR1 is LNHDA and CDR2 is SQIVND (reference sequence). Between the trimmed V and J ends, which lost 6 bases and 3 bases, there was a span of 15 bases. CDR3 bases: TGTGCCAGTAGGCCGTGGGGGGAAGCCAATCAGCCCCAGCATTTT. Encoded protein: CASRPWGEANQPQHF.

The chain is built from TRBV14 and TRBJ2-7; D might be TRBD2 (5 bases). Germline CDR1 reads SGHDN; CDR2 reads FVKESK. The V gene lost 6 bases and the J gene lost 0 bases, with 15 bases spanning the gap. The CDR3 loop spans 15 amino acids. In nucleotides, the CDR3 is TGTGCCAGCAGTCGTGGACTTACGTACTCCTACGAGCAGTACTTC. The encoded protein is CASSRGLTYSYEQYF.

The rearrangement links TRBV5-1 to TRBJ1-1; D is possibly TRBD1 (6 bases). CDR3 length: 15 residues. V lost 0 bases and J lost 0, with 9 bases in between. The germline gives CDR1 SGHRS, CDR2 YFSETQ. The CDR3 DNA reads as TGCGCCAGCAGCTTGGGGGCAGGGGTGAACACTGAAGCTTTCTTT. Translated: CASSLGAGVNTEAFF.

The V and J genes are TRBV5-1 and TRBJ2-7; D is perhaps TRBD2 (6 bases). This CDR3 contains 14 residues. The germline V and J ends were trimmed by 5 bases and 2 bases, with 14 bases remaining between them. Germline V gives CDR1 SGHRS, CDR2 YFSETQ. The CDR3 protein is CASSPPGLPYEQYF. The CDR3 bases are TGCGCCAGCAGTCCCCCGGGACTCCCCTACGAGCAGTACTTC.

The chain carries TRBV5-1 and TRBJ2-5, with 7 bases matching TRBD2. The CDR3 totals 13 residues. With V trimmed by 4 bases and J by 2 bases, 2 bases remained unmatched. CDR1 is SGHRS and CDR2 is YFSETQ in the germline V gene. The CDR3 spells CASSPSGQETQYF. The CDR3 nucleotides read TGCGCCAGCAGCCCTAGCGGACAAGAGACCCAGTACTTC.

CDR3: CASSPRVAGDNEQFF. The DNA for the CDR3 is TGTGCCAGCAGTCCCCGGGTAGCGGGAGACAATGAGCAGTTCTTC. The chain couples TRBV27 to TRBJ2-1, with TRBD2 matching over 9 bases. The CDR3 spans 15 residues. Germline CDR1 is MNHEY and CDR2 is SMNVEV (reference sequence). Trimming removed 5 bases from V and 5 bases from J; junction bases left unmatched: 7.

The rearrangement links TRBV7-2 to TRBJ2-7, with D unresolved. This CDR3 spans 14 amino acids. The germline V gene has CDR1 SGHTA and CDR2 FQGNSA. Trimming left V 1 base short and J 0 bases short, with 7 bases between. The CDR3 DNA reads as TGTGCCAGCAGCTTAGGTCAGGTCTCCTACGAGCAGTACTTC. Translated, it gives CASSLGQVSYEQYF.

A remark on this clone: Different DNA sequences within this sample yield the same CDR3. The chain uses TRBV5-6 and TRBJ2-1; maybe TRBD2 (6 bases). The germline gives CDR1 SGHDT, CDR2 YYEEEE. CDR3 length: 15 residues. V lost 4 bases, J lost 0 bases, and 11 bases lay in between. The CDR3 region has the DNA TGTGCCAGCAGCCTGGTCGGGAGCTCCTACAATGAGCAGTTCTTC. Translating it yields CASSLVGSSYNEQFF.

This chain uses TRBV7-8 with TRBJ1-5; 11 nucleotides line up with TRBD1. V dropped 5 bases and J dropped 6; count of bases not matched to a gene: 6. The CDR3 sequence is 15 residues long. Germline CDR1 is SGHVS and CDR2 is FQNEAQ. The CDR3, as DNA: TGTGCCAGCAGCGCACGGACAGGGGGCACTCAGCCCCAGCATTTT. Its protein is CASSARTGGTQPQHF.

CDR3 in amino acids: CASSDRVLAGGYGYTF. The DNA for the CDR3 is TGTGCCAGCAGCGACCGAGTACTGGCAGGGGGCTATGGCTACACCTTC. The chain employs TRBV7-2 and TRBJ1-2; 7 positions match TRBD1. The CDR3 contains 16 residues. V lost 5 bases, J lost 4 bases, and 13 bases stayed unmatched. The V gene's germline CDR1 is SGHTA and CDR2 FQGNSA. The whole variable domain, remainder taken from reference TRBV7-2 and TRBJ1-2, is GAGVSQSPSNKVTEKGKDVELRCDPISGHTALYWYRQSLGQGLEFLIYFQGNSAPDKSGLPSDRFSAERTGGSVSTLTIQRTQQEDSAVYLCASSDRVLAGGYGYTFGSGTRLTVV.

The CDR3 DNA sequence: TGTGCCAGCAGCTACCGACAGCCCTACGAGCAGTACTTC. It specifies CASSYRQPYEQYF. The rearrangement uses TRBV5-6 and TRBJ2-7, with D perhaps matching TRBD1 (5 bases). The CDR3 length is 13 residues. The germline gives CDR1 SGHDT, CDR2 YYEEEE. The ends were cut back, 3 bases at V and 2 bases at J, with 9 bases in the middle.

This clone occurred a few times. The V gene is TRBV5-5, the J gene TRBJ1-2, with 7 bases fitting TRBD1. The V and J ends lost 6 bases and 0 bases, in that order; junction bases with no gene match: 5. The CDR3 is made up of 14 amino acids. The V gene's germline CDR1 is SGHKS and CDR2 YYEKEE (reference sequence). The CDR3 here is CASTTGTANYGYTF. In nucleotides, the CDR3 is TGTGCCAGCACCACGGGGACAGCTAACTATGGCTACACCTTC.

The V gene is TRBV6-5, the J gene TRBJ2-4; TRBD1 aligns across 9 bases. The germline CDR1 and CDR2 sequences are MNHEY and SVGAGI. V lost 4 bases to trimming and J lost 4 bases; unmatched junction nucleotides: 5. CDR3 length: 15 amino acids. CDR3 amino acids: CASSSIGTGKNIQYF. The CDR3 bases are TGTGCCAGCAGTTCGATTGGGACAGGGAAAAACATTCAGTACTTC.

The chain joins TRBV28 to TRBJ1-1; maybe TRBD1 (5 bases). In germline, CDR1 is MDHEN, CDR2 SYDVKM. The CDR3 totals 15 residues. Trimming removed 2 bases from V and 2 bases from J, with 12 bases in between. The CDR3 reads CASSLKGQLNTEAFF. Written as DNA, the CDR3 is TGTGCCAGCAGTTTAAAGGGGCAGCTAAACACTGAAGCTTTCTTT.

This clone was counted a few times. The J gene is TRBJ1-2, the V gene TRBV5-6; TRBD1 agrees at 9 bases. In germline, CDR1 is SGHDT, CDR2 YYEEEE. The CDR3 is made up of 14 amino acids. Losses at the gene ends were 4 bases for V and 6 bases for J; bases not matched to a gene: 7. CDR3 residues: CASSRPTGGDGYTF. Written as DNA, the CDR3 is TGTGCCAGCAGCAGGCCGACAGGGGGAGATGGCTACACCTTC. Drawing the rest from reference TRBV5-6 and TRBJ1-2, the complete variable domain is DAGVTQSPTHLIKTRGQQVTLRCSPKSGHDTVSWYQQALGQGPQFIFQYYEEEERQRGNFPDRFSGHQFPNYSSELNVNALLLGDSALYLCASSRPTGGDGYTFGSGTRLTVV.